This entry features one T cell receptor (beta chain) sequence. No antigen is known for it. The data are from a study of T cells in Graves' hyperthyroidism and ophthalmopathy. Points from the study as a whole: Ophthalmopathy stood apart from stable hyperthyroidism in a 13 V-J model. Ophthalmopathy prediction by the model preceded onset by a median 6.5 months.

Amplification of TCR beta CDR3 regions was performed using RNA transcripts as template. First-round RT-PCR targeting the TCR CDR3 was performed with the HTBI primer set. TCRdb re-analysed the multiplex PCR reads in MiXCR, keeping a single row per CDR3 protein. The repertoire holds roughly 740,000 distinct CDR3 sequences, with 16% as singletons. Trimming shortened V by 5 bases and J by 2 bases, and 15 bases separated the two germline ends. Germline values: CDR1 SQVTM, CDR2 ANQGSEA. The CDR3 runs 14 residues. Absent ophthalmopathy progression within 18 months defined stable Graves' hyperthyroidism. It was less than 13 ml of fresh peripheral blood that supplied the PBMCs.

This chain connects TRBV29-1 to TRBJ2-5; D not certain. This TCR derives from a man aged 18 to 30 with Graves' hyperthyroidism. Source material: blood. The CDR3: CSVFSAAPQETQYF. The DNA of the CDR3 is TGCAGCGTTTTTTCGGCAGCACCACAAGAGACCCAGTACTTC.